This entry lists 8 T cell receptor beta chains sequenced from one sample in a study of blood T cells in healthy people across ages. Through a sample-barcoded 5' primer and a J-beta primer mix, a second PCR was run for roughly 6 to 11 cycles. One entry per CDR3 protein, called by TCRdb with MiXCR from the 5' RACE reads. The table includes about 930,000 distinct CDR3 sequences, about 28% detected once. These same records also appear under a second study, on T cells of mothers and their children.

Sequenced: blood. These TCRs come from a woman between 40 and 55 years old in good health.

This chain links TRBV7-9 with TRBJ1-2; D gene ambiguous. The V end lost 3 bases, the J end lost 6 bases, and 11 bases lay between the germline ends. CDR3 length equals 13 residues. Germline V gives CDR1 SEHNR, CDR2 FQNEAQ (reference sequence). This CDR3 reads CASSLRGMDGYTF. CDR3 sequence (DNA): TGTGCCAGCAGCTTGAGAGGGATGGATGGCTACACCTTC.

CDR3 nucleotide sequence: TGTGCCAGCAGCCCGAGACAGTCGTTGGGGAGCAATCAGCCCCAGCATTTT. Translation gives CASSPRQSLGSNQPQHF. The chain combines TRBV28 with TRBJ1-5; tentatively, D is TRBD1 (5 bases). V lost 6 bases and J 1 base, leaving 19 bases between the germline ends. Germline values: CDR1 MDHEN, CDR2 SYDVKM. This CDR3 spans 17 amino acids.

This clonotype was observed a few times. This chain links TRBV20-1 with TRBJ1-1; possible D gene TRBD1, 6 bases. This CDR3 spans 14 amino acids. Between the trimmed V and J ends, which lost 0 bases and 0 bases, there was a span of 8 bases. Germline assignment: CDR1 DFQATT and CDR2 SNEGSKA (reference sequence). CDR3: CSARETGMNTEAFF. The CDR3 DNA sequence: TGCAGTGCTAGAGAGACAGGCATGAACACTGAAGCTTTCTTT.

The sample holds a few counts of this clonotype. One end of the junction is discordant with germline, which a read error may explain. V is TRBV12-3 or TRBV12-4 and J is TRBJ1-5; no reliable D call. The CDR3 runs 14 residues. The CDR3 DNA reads TGTGCCAGCAGCTTGGCCGTGGGAAATCGGCCCCAGCATTTT. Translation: CASSLAVGNRPQHF.

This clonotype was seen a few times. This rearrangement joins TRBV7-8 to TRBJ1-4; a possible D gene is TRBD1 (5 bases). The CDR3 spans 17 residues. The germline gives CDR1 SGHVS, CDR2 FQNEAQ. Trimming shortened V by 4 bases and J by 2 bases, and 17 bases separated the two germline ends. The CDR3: CASSSRRGRSTNEKLFF. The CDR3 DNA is TGTGCCAGCAGCTCTCGGCGGGGACGGTCTACTAATGAAAAACTGTTTTTT.

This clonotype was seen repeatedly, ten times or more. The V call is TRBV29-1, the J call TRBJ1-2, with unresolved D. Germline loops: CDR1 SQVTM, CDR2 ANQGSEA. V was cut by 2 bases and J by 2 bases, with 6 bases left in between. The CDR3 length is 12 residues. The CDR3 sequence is CSVENKNYGYTF. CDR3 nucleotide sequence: TGCAGCGTTGAAAACAAGAACTATGGCTACACCTTC.

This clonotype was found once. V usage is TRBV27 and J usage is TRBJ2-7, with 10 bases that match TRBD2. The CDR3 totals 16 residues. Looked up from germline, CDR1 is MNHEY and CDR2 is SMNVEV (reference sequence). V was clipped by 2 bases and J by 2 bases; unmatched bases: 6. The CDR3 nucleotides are TGTGCCAGCAGTTTAAAGCCTAGCGGGGGCACCTACGAGCAGTACTTC. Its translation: CASSLKPSGGTYEQYF.

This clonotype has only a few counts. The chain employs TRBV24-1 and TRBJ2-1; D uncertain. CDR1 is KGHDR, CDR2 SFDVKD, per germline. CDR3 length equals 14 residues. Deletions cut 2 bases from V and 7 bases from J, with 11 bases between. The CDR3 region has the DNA TGTGCCACCAGTGATTACGACACGCTAAATGAGCAGTTCTTC. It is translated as CATSDYDTLNEQFF.